This TCR beta chain was retrieved from a study of cytomegalovirus exposure and HLA in healthy donors. Germline V CDR1 and CDR2: MNHEY, SVGAGI. V trimming: 4 bases; J trimming: 3 bases; junction bases outside the gene matches: 1. The CDR3 runs to 14 residues. This PCR relied on a set of 60 Vbeta primers and 13 Jbeta primers. Libraries were prepared by immunoSEQ multiplex PCR; TCRdb keeps only in-frame clonotypes and omits some of them. The table shows roughly 180,000 clones, with 65% to 85% occurring only once. This clone was picked up one time. The sequence was obtained from a female donor in good health and CMV-seronegative. V is TRBV6-5 and J is TRBJ2-2; TRBD2 aligns across 8 bases. The sample taken for sequencing was PBMCs. This chain's CDR3 is CASSLAGHTGELFF. The CDR3, as DNA: TGTGCCAGCAGTTTAGCGGGGCACACCGGGGAGCTGTTTTTT.